This T cell receptor beta chain was sequenced in a study of blood T cell repertoires in COVID-19. The J segment lost 6 bases and the V segment lost 4 bases, leaving 11 bases of the junction unmatched. The CDR3 is 15 amino acids. Per germline, CDR1 LGHDT and CDR2 YNNKEL (reference sequence). Generated by immunoSEQ multiplex PCR, the TCRdb table keeps only in-frame clones and is missing some. Here the sample spans approximately 50,000 clones, around 83% being singletons. The clonotype comes from a man aged 55 to 70 with acute or convalescent COVID-19. The chain uses TRBV3-1 (or the pseudogene TRBV3-2) and TRBJ1-1, with TRBD1 matching over 7 bases. The sample comprised peripheral blood. The DNA for the CDR3 is TGTGCCAGCAGCCGACGGACAGGACGGAAGGCTGAAGCTTTCTTT. Protein product: CASSRRTGRKAEAFF.